A single sample is the source of the 10 T cell receptor beta chains below, sequenced in a study of T cell responses to AZD1222 COVID-19 vaccine. The assay was immunoSEQ multiplex PCR, and TCRdb's table has in-frame clones only and misses some. The table includes around 100,000 clones, 88% detected once. The starting material was peripheral blood, obtained on day 0 of AZD1222 vaccination. These receptors were collected from an adult in good health.

This rearrangement joins TRBV2 to TRBJ1-1; tentative D call: TRBD1 (5 bases). The CDR3 spans 11 residues. V was shortened by 6 bases and J by 7 bases, with 9 bases between the two germline ends. Germline CDR1 reads SNHLY; CDR2 reads FYNNEI. The CDR3 loop is CASRGGFEAFF. For the CDR3, the DNA is TGTGCCAGCAGGGGGGGGTTTGAAGCTTTCTTT.

V and J are TRBV5-1 and TRBJ2-3; TRBD2 matches 13 bases. The V and J ends lost 5 bases and 3 bases, in that order; junction bases with no gene match: 3. CDR1 is SGHRS and CDR2 is YFSETQ in the germline V gene. The CDR3 is 15 residues long. The CDR3 coding sequence is TGCGCCAGCAGTCTGGGACTAGCGGGAACAGATACGCAGTATTTT. This translates into CASSLGLAGTDTQYF.

There are a few counts of this clone. For the CDR3, the DNA is TGTGCCAGCAGCCGCGAACAGGGGGCGTATGGCTACACCTTC. Its translation: CASSREQGAYGYTF. The chain combines TRBV6-5 with TRBJ1-2; TRBD1 aligns across 9 bases. V shed 6 bases and J 5 bases; nucleotides not matched to a gene: 7. The germline gives CDR1 MNHEY, CDR2 SVGAGI. This CDR3 comprises 14 residues.

This clone appeared a single time. The chain combines TRBV7-7 with TRBJ2-2; no reliable D call. CDR1 and CDR2 from the germline V gene are SSHAT and FNYEAQ (reference sequence). The CDR3 extends over 14 amino acids. V was cut by 5 bases and J by 6 bases, with 13 bases left in between. DNA of the CDR3: TGTGCCAGCAGCCGAACTACGGAATCCGGGGAGCTGTTTTTT. Translating gives CASSRTTESGELFF.

This clone was counted between two and nine times. The chain couples TRBV6-5 to TRBJ1-4; no clear D gene. Looked up from germline, CDR1 is MNHEY and CDR2 is SVGAGI. This CDR3 comprises 14 residues. V was trimmed by 4 bases and J by 5 bases, leaving 11 bases between them. The CDR3 region is CASSFQQSNEKLFF. CDR3 in DNA: TGTGCCAGCAGTTTCCAACAATCCAATGAAAAACTGTTTTTT.

The V and J genes are TRBV15 and TRBJ1-6; D possibly corresponds to TRBD1 (5 bases). Per the germline V gene, CDR1 is LNHNV and CDR2 is YYDKDF (reference sequence). This CDR3 region has 15 residues. The germline V and J ends were trimmed by 0 bases and 9 bases, with 12 bases remaining between them. This chain's CDR3 is CATSRDRGEGSPLHF. Written as DNA, the CDR3 is TGTGCCACCAGCAGAGATCGGGGCGAGGGTTCACCCCTCCACTTT.

For the CDR3, the DNA is TGTGCCAGCAGTGAAGAGCACAGGGGAGTAACTGAAGCTTTCTTT. Its protein is CASSEEHRGVTEAFF. V is TRBV2 and J is TRBJ1-1; 7 bases are a match to TRBD1. V gave up 1 base and J gave up 5 bases; unmatched junction bases: 7. The V gene's germline CDR1 is SNHLY and CDR2 FYNNEI. CDR3 length: 15 amino acids.

The V call is TRBV7-3, the J call TRBJ2-1; 11 nucleotides match TRBD2. This CDR3 comprises 16 residues. The J segment lost 4 bases and the V segment lost 2 bases, leaving 4 bases of the junction unmatched. CDR1 is SGHTA and CDR2 is FQGTGA in the germline V gene. CDR3 DNA: TGTGCCAGCAGCTTACAGGCTAGCGGGGGGTACAATGAGCAGTTCTTC. It is translated as CASSLQASGGYNEQFF.

The CDR3 loop is CASRRASNTEAFF. For the CDR3, the DNA is TGTGCCAGCAGGCGGGCAAGCAACACTGAAGCTTTCTTT. The genes are TRBV7-2 and TRBJ1-1; no clear D. From germline, CDR1 is SGHTA and CDR2 FQGNSA. Trimming pared 6 bases from V and 2 bases from J, leaving 10 bases between. This CDR3 region has 13 residues.

The chain carries TRBV5-4 and TRBJ2-7; 7 bases match TRBD2. Germline CDR1 SGHNT, CDR2 YYREEE (reference sequence). Unmatched junction bases numbered 5, after V lost 2 bases and J lost 6 bases. This CDR3 is built from 13 residues. CDR3 in amino acids: CASSFGPSGEQYF. The CDR3 bases are TGTGCCAGCAGCTTCGGGCCTAGCGGCGAGCAGTACTTC.